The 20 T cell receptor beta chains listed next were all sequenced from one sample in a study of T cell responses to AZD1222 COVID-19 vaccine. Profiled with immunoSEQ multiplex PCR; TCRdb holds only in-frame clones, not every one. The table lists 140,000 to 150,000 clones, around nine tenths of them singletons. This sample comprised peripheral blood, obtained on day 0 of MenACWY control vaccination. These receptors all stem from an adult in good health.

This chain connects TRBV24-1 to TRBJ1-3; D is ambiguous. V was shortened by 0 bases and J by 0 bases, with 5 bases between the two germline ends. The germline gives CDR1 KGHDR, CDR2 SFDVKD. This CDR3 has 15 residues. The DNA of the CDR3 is TGTGCCACCAGTGATTTGGACAACTCTGGAAACACCATATATTTT. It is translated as CATSDLDNSGNTIYF.

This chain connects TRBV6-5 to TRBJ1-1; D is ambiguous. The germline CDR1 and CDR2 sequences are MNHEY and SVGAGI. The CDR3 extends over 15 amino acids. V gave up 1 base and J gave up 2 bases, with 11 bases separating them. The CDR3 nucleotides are TGTGCCAGCAGTTACTTCCAGACGGCTAACACTGAAGCTTTCTTT. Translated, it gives CASSYFQTANTEAFF.

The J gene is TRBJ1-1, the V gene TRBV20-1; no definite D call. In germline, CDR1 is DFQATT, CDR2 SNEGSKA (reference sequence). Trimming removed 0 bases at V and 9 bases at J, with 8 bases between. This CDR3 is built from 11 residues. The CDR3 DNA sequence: TGCAGTGCTAGAGATTTTCCAAAAGCTTTCTTT. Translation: CSARDFPKAFF.

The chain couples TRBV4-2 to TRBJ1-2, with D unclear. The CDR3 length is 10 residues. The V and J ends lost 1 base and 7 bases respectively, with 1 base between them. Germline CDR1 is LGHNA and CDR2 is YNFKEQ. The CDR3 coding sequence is TGTGCCAGCAGCCAAGTTGGCTACACCTTC. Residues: CASSQVGYTF.

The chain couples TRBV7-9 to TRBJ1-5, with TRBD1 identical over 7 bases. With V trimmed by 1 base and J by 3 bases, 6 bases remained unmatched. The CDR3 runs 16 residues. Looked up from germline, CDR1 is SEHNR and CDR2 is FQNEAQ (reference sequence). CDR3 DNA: TGTGCCAGCAGCTTAGGGGAGGGGGCCCCCAATCAGCCCCAGCATTTT. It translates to CASSLGEGAPNQPQHF.

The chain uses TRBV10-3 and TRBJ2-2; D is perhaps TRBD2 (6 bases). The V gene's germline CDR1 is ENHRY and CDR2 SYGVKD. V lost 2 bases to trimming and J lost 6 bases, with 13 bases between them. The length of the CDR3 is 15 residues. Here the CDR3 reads CAISETLGGAGELFF. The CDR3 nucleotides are TGTGCCATCAGTGAGACGCTCGGAGGGGCCGGGGAGCTGTTTTTT.

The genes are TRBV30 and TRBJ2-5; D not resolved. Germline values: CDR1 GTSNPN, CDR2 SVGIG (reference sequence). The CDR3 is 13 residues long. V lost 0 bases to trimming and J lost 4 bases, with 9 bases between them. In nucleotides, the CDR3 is TGTGCCTGGAGTGTGCAGGAACCAGAGACCCAGTACTTC. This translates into CAWSVQEPETQYF.

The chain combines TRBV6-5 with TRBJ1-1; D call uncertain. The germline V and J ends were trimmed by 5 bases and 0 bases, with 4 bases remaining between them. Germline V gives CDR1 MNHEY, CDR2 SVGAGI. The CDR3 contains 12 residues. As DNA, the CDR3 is TGTGCCAGCAGTAATATGAACACTGAAGCTTTCTTT. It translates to CASSNMNTEAFF.

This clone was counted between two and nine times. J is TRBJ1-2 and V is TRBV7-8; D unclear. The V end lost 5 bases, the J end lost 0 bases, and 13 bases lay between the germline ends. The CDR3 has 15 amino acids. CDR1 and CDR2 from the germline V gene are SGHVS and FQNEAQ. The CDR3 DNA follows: TGTGCCAGCAGCCCCCGTAGGGTGACTAACTATGGCTACACCTTC. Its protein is CASSPRRVTNYGYTF.

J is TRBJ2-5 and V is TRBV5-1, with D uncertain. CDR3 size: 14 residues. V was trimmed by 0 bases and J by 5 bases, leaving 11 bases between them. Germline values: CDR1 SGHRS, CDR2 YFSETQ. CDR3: CASSLAWQTETQYF. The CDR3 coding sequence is TGCGCCAGCAGCTTGGCCTGGCAGACGGAGACCCAGTACTTC.

The CDR3 nucleotides are TGTGCCAGCAGTGTAGAGGGATACAATGAGCAGTTCTTC. Translation gives CASSVEGYNEQFF. V is TRBV2 and J is TRBJ2-1, with a weak D call TRBD2 (5 bases). Germline V gene sequence: CDR1 SNHLY, CDR2 FYNNEI. V was trimmed by 4 bases and J by 4 bases, leaving 8 bases between them. This CDR3 comprises 13 residues.

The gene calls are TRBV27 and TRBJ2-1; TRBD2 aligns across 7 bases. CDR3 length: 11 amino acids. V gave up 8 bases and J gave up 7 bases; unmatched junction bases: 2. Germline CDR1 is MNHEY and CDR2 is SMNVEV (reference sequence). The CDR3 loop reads CASGRVNEQFF. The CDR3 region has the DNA TGTGCCAGCGGGAGGGTAAATGAGCAGTTCTTC.

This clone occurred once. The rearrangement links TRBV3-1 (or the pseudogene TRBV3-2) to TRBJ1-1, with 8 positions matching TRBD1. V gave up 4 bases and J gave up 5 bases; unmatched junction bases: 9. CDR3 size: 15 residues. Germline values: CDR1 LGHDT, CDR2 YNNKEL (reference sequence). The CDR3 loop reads CASSPPGRTGTEAFF. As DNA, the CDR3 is TGTGCCAGCAGCCCCCCAGGGCGGACAGGGACTGAAGCTTTCTTT.

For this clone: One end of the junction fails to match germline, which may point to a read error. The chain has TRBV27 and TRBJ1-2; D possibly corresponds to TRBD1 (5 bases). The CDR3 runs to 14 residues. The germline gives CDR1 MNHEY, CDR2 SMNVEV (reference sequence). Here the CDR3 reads CASSSPGGVDGHTF. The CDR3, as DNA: TGTGCCAGCAGTTCCCCTGGAGGGGTGGATGGCCACACCTTC.

The CDR3, as DNA: TGTGCCAGCAGCCCGTGGACTAGCGGGAGGCTTGGGACCCAGTACTTC. It is translated as CASSPWTSGRLGTQYF. The chain carries TRBV7-3 and TRBJ2-5; 14 bases agree with TRBD2. V dropped 5 bases and J dropped 7; count of bases not matched to a gene: 9. The CDR3 loop spans 16 amino acids. CDR1 SGHTA and CDR2 FQGTGA come from the germline V gene.

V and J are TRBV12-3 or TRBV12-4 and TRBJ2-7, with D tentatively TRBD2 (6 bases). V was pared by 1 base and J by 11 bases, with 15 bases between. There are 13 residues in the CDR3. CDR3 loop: CASSLDTFGGEYF. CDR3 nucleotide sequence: TGTGCCAGCAGTTTAGATACCTTTGGAGGGGAGTACTTC.

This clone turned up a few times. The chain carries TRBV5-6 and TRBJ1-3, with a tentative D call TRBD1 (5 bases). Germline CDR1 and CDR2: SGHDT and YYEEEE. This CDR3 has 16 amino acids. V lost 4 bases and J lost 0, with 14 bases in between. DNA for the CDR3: TGTGCCAGCAGCCCAAGGGGCCCAGACTCTGGAAACACCATATATTTT. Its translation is CASSPRGPDSGNTIYF.

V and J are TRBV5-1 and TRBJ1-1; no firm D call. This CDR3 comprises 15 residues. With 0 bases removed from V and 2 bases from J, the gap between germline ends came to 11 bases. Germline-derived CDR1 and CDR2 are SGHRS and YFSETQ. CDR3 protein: CASSLGTSPNTEAFF. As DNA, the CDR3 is TGCGCCAGCAGCTTGGGGACGTCCCCCAACACTGAAGCTTTCTTT.

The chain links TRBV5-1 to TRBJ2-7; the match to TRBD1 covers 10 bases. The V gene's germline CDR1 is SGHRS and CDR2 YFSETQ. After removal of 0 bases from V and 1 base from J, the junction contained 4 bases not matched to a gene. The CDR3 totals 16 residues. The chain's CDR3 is CASSLGDRGLSYEQYF. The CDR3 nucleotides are TGCGCCAGCAGCTTGGGGGACAGGGGCCTTTCCTACGAGCAGTACTTC.

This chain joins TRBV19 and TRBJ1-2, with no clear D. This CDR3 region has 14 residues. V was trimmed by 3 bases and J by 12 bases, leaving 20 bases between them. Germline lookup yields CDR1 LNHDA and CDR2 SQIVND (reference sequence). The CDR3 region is CASSMSDGRRRNTF. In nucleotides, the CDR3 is TGTGCCAGTAGTATGTCGGACGGCAGGCGGCGTAACACCTTC.